These 26 T cell receptor beta chains came from one sample sequenced in a study of radiation and T cells in renal cell carcinoma (TCRdb year 2020). Reading the label with the study, this specimen's time point is: blood 2 weeks post-SBRT. Reading the label with the study, this specimen's treatment or condition is: 15 Gy SBRT to primary tumor, nephrectomy 4 weeks later. The method was the immunoSEQ multiplex PCR assay. TCRdb limited this immuneACCESS table to in-frame rearrangements with V and J called. A share of clones is missing; checked studies link under half to unresolved V genes, and the rest is unexplained. Within this sample are some 120,000 clones, with 75% to 90% of them counted one time only. Under 2.5% of the sample comes from the top ten. Sample: blood, taken from a patient whose treatment included radiotherapy and nephrectomy. Receptors originate from a woman aged 55 to 70 with renal cell carcinoma.

J is TRBJ1-2 and V is TRBV5-6; TRBD1 agrees at 9 bases. Looked up from germline, CDR1 is SGHDT and CDR2 is YYEEEE. V gave up 6 bases and J gave up 5 bases; unmatched junction bases: 8. The CDR3 sequence is 14 residues long. CDR3 in amino acids: CASTKWDRAYGYTF. DNA of the CDR3: TGTGCCAGCACCAAGTGGGACAGGGCTTATGGCTACACCTTC.

The rearrangement uses TRBV30 and TRBJ2-2; 11 bases align to TRBD1. The germline CDR1 and CDR2 sequences are GTSNPN and SVGIG (reference sequence). CDR3 length: 18 amino acids. J was trimmed by 1 base and V by 1 base; bases with no gene match: 8. DNA of the CDR3: TGTGCCTGGAGTGGGGAACCGGGACAGGGGGAGAACACCGGGGAGCTGTTTTTT. It is translated as CAWSGEPGQGENTGELFF.

The chain couples TRBV5-4 to TRBJ2-7, with 13 positions matching TRBD2. Losses at the gene ends were 4 bases for V and 7 bases for J; bases not matched to a gene: 5. The germline V gene has CDR1 SGHNT and CDR2 YYREEE (reference sequence). This CDR3 comprises 14 residues. CDR3 region: CASSPWTSGSEQYF. The CDR3 DNA follows: TGTGCCAGCAGCCCGTGGACTAGCGGGAGTGAGCAGTACTTC.

The chain employs TRBV7-3 and TRBJ1-2, with D possibly matching TRBD1 (6 bases). V lost 6 bases, J lost 6 bases, and 11 bases lay in between. Germline V CDR1 and CDR2: SGHTA, FQGTGA. There are 12 residues in the CDR3. The CDR3: CASRNAGDGYTF. The CDR3 DNA is TGTGCCAGCAGGAACGCAGGGGATGGCTACACCTTC.

The rearrangement joins TRBV9 to TRBJ2-3, with D perhaps TRBD2 (5 bases). The CDR3 sequence is 15 residues long. V was pared by 0 bases and J by 0 bases, with 8 bases between. From germline, CDR1 is SGDLS and CDR2 YYNGEE. CDR3 DNA sequence: TGTGCCAGCAGCGTAGTCGGGGTTAGCACAGATACGCAGTATTTT. This encodes CASSVVGVSTDTQYF.

This clone occurred a few times. V gene TRBV2 combines with J gene TRBJ1-5; 12 bases fit TRBD1. Germline values: CDR1 SNHLY, CDR2 FYNNEI. With 6 bases clipped from V and 6 bases from J, the junction kept 6 bases outside the gene matches. CDR3 size: 15 residues. The CDR3 sequence is CASRGTGGAGQPQHF. The DNA of the CDR3 is TGTGCCAGCAGGGGGACAGGGGGCGCGGGTCAGCCCCAGCATTTT. Together with reference TRBV2 and TRBJ1-5, the CDR3 gives the full variable domain: EPEVTQTPSHQVTQMGQEVILRCVPISNHLYFYWYRQILGQKVEFLVSFYNNEISEKSEIFDDQFSVERPDGSNFTLKIRSTKLEDSAMYFCASRGTGGAGQPQHFGDGTRLSIL.

This clone was detected once. The gene calls are TRBV5-4 and TRBJ2-7, with 8 nucleotides matching TRBD1. With V trimmed by 10 bases and J by 4 bases, 7 bases remained unmatched. Germline lookup yields CDR1 SGHNT and CDR2 YYREEE (reference sequence). The CDR3 is made up of 12 amino acids. Written as DNA, the CDR3 is TGTGCCTACCGCCAGGGGGCATACGAGCAGTACTTC. Protein: CAYRQGAYEQYF.

The rearrangement joins TRBV15 to TRBJ1-3; D perhaps matches TRBD1 (5 bases). This CDR3 has 15 amino acids. Germline CDR1 and CDR2: LNHNV and YYDKDF (reference sequence). With 0 bases removed from V and 1 base from J, the gap between germline ends came to 7 bases. The CDR3 region has the DNA TGTGCCACCAGCAGAGATCGGGGGTCTGGAAACACCATATATTTT. Translation gives CATSRDRGSGNTIYF.

In this sample, this clone turned up once. Different DNA sequences within this sample yield the same CDR3. The J gene is TRBJ1-2, the V gene TRBV5-1; possibly TRBD1 for D (6 bases). Trimming pared 3 bases from V and 2 bases from J, leaving 11 bases between. Germline V gives CDR1 SGHRS, CDR2 YFSETQ. The CDR3 is made up of 14 amino acids. In DNA form, the CDR3 reads TGCGCCAGCAGCTCGGGAACAGGGAACTATGGCTACACCTTC. Protein sequence: CASSSGTGNYGYTF.

V is TRBV29-1 and J is TRBJ1-2; possibly TRBD1 for D (6 bases). Germline CDR1 reads SQVTM; CDR2 reads ANQGSEA. V was shortened by 3 bases and J by 5 bases, with 13 bases between the two germline ends. This CDR3 comprises 13 residues. CDR3 loop: CSVEGGARYGYTF. The CDR3 DNA reads TGCAGCGTTGAGGGGGGGGCGCGGTATGGCTACACCTTC.

V usage is TRBV2 and J usage is TRBJ1-5, with a weak D call TRBD1 (5 bases). V was trimmed by 7 bases and J by 7 bases, leaving 20 bases between them. In germline, CDR1 is SNHLY, CDR2 FYNNEI. The CDR3 spans 15 residues. CDR3 in amino acids: CASTKSSPREQPQHF. In nucleotides, the CDR3 is TGTGCCAGCACGAAATCGTCTCCCAGGGAACAGCCCCAGCATTTT.

The chain has TRBV10-2 and TRBJ2-1; 13 nucleotides agree with TRBD2. The CDR3 has 15 amino acids. Trimming at V came to 7 bases and at J to 8 bases, leaving 8 bases not matched to a gene. CDR1 is WSHSY, CDR2 SAAADI, per germline. Here the CDR3 DNA reads TGCGCCAGCACCTTACTAGCGGGGGGGCTCGATGAGCAGTTCTTC. Translating gives CASTLLAGGLDEQFF.

V and J are TRBV9 and TRBJ2-2; D is unclear. Trimming stripped 0 bases from V and 1 base from J, with 4 bases between. The CDR3 consists of 14 residues. CDR1 is SGDLS and CDR2 is YYNGEE in the germline V gene. The CDR3 spells CASSVGVNTGELFF. CDR3 nucleotides: TGTGCCAGCAGCGTAGGCGTGAACACCGGGGAGCTGTTTTTT.

Only a few counts were recorded for this clone. This chain uses TRBV6-6 with TRBJ1-4; weak D call: TRBD1 (5 bases). Germline CDR1 and CDR2: MNHNY and SVGAGI (reference sequence). The CDR3 runs to 13 residues. V was trimmed by 5 bases and J by 10 bases, leaving 14 bases between them. In DNA form, the CDR3 reads TGTGCCAGCAGTATTGACGACAGCGGAAAACTGTTTTTT. It yields the protein CASSIDDSGKLFF.

The chain employs TRBV7-9 and TRBJ2-1; 14 bases align to TRBD2. Trimming removed 5 bases from V and 8 bases from J; junction bases left unmatched: 5. The CDR3 loop spans 15 amino acids. Germline-derived CDR1 and CDR2 are SEHNR and FQNEAQ (reference sequence). The CDR3 reads CASSPGTSGSYEQFF. The CDR3 coding sequence is TGTGCCAGCAGCCCCGGGACTAGCGGGAGCTATGAGCAGTTCTTC.

This sequence joins TRBV7-9 and TRBJ1-2; D perhaps matches TRBD1 (5 bases). The germline V and J ends were trimmed by 7 bases and 4 bases, with 13 bases remaining between them. The CDR3 consists of 13 residues. Looked up from germline, CDR1 is SEHNR and CDR2 is FQNEAQ (reference sequence). Here the CDR3 DNA reads TGTGCCAGCAAACCGGGGGGAAGCTATGGCTACACCTTC. Translated: CASKPGGSYGYTF.

This chain uses TRBV30 with TRBJ1-1; 11 bases map to TRBD1. Germline CDR1 GTSNPN, CDR2 SVGIG (reference sequence). The CDR3 is 14 residues long. Trimming took 5 bases from V and 4 from J; bases not matched to a gene: 6. The CDR3 is CAWRTGGDGTEAFF. The CDR3 coding sequence is TGTGCCTGGCGGACAGGGGGCGACGGCACTGAAGCTTTCTTT.

CDR3 region: CASMDGTLTYEQYF. CDR3 bases: TGTGCCAGCATGGATGGGACACTCACCTACGAGCAGTACTTC. The chain combines TRBV6-1 with TRBJ2-7, with D tentatively TRBD1 (6 bases). CDR1 is MNHNS, CDR2 SASEGT, per germline. Trimming removed 7 bases at V and 2 bases at J, with 15 bases between. The CDR3 is 14 amino acids.

This rearrangement joins TRBV7-9 to TRBJ2-3; 11 bases fit TRBD1. V dropped 10 bases and J dropped 5; count of bases not matched to a gene: 11. Looked up from germline, CDR1 is SEHNR and CDR2 is FQNEAQ (reference sequence). The CDR3 is 15 residues long. For the CDR3, the DNA is TGTGCCAACGATTTTCCCGGGACAGGGGGAGATACGCAGTATTTT. As protein: CANDFPGTGGDTQYF.

The genes are TRBV6-1 and TRBJ1-5, with a possible D match to TRBD1 (6 bases). CDR3 length: 14 residues. Trimming cost V 5 bases and J 3 bases, with 11 bases left between them. In germline, CDR1 is MNHNS, CDR2 SASEGT. As DNA, the CDR3 is TGTGCCAGCAGTCCCCGGGACAACAATCAGCCCCAGCATTTT. Encoded protein: CASSPRDNNQPQHF.

The CDR3 coding sequence is TGCAGCGTTGAACGCGGTGGAGAGACCCAGTACTTC. It codes for CSVERGGETQYF. V usage is TRBV29-1 and J usage is TRBJ2-5; D ambiguous. The length of the CDR3 is 12 residues. V was pared by 2 bases and J by 4 bases, with 8 bases between. Germline loops: CDR1 SQVTM, CDR2 ANQGSEA.

This clone came up a few times. The chain carries TRBV2 and TRBJ2-1; 9 bases fit TRBD1. The V segment lost 6 bases and the J segment 6 bases; nucleotides outside the gene matches: 12. This CDR3 is 16 amino acids long. From germline, CDR1 is SNHLY and CDR2 FYNNEI. CDR3 loop: CASSLARDRVANEQFF. CDR3 in DNA: TGTGCCAGCAGCTTAGCTCGGGACAGGGTTGCCAATGAGCAGTTCTTC.

This chain connects TRBV6-5 to TRBJ2-5; either TRBD1 or TRBD2 may supply D (6 bases each). Trimming removed 4 bases from V and 1 base from J, with 13 bases in between. This CDR3 is built from 15 residues. Germline loops: CDR1 MNHEY, CDR2 SVGAGI. CDR3 in DNA: TGTGCCAGCAGTTTTTTAAGGGGGGCCCAAGAGACCCAGTACTTC. It specifies CASSFLRGAQETQYF.

The gene calls are TRBV29-1 and TRBJ1-5; a weak D match, TRBD1 (5 bases). V was pared by 4 bases and J by 0 bases, with 10 bases between. Germline values: CDR1 SQVTM, CDR2 ANQGSEA. This CDR3 comprises 14 residues. For the CDR3, the DNA is TGCAGCGTTGGTCAGGGTAATAGCAATCAGCCCCAGCATTTT. Translation: CSVGQGNSNQPQHF.

In nucleotides, the CDR3 is TGTGCCAGCAGCTTCTCAGGGGTAGGGGGCACAGATACGCAGTATTTT. Amino acids: CASSFSGVGGTDTQYF. The chain has TRBV7-2 and TRBJ2-3, with D perhaps matching TRBD1 (6 bases). CDR3 length: 16 residues. The V gene lost 3 bases and the J gene lost 1 base, with 14 bases spanning the gap. CDR1 is SGHTA, CDR2 FQGNSA, per germline.

V is TRBV19 and J is TRBJ2-1; D is uncertain. The CDR3 sequence is 16 residues long. Per germline, CDR1 LNHDA and CDR2 SQIVND (reference sequence). V was cut by 1 base and J by 3 bases, with 13 bases left in between. CDR3 in DNA: TGTGCCAGTAGTATAGTGGGGAAAGTCGGCTACAATGAGCAGTTCTTC. Amino acids: CASSIVGKVGYNEQFF.